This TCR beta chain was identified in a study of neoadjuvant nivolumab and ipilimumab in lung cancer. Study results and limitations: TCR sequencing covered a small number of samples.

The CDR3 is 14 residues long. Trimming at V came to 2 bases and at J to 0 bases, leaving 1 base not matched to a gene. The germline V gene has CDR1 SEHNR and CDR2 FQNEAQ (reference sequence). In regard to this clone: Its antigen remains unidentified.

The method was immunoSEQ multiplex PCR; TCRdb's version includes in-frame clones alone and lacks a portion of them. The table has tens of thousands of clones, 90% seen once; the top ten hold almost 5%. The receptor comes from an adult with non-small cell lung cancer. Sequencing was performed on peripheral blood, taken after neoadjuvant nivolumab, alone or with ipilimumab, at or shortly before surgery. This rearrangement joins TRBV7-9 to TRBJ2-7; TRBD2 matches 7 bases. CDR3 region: CASSLREGSYEQYF. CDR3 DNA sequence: TGTGCCAGCAGCTTAAGGGAGGGCTCCTACGAGCAGTACTTC.